This paragraph covers one TCR beta chain sequence. Its antigen is not known. A second PCR of roughly 7 to 11 cycles used a sample-barcoded 5' primer and a J-beta primer mix. TCRdb reprocessed the 5' RACE reads with MiXCR, giving one entry per CDR3 protein. The table shows approximately 800,000 distinct CDR3 sequences, with roughly 25% occurring only once. The data derive from a study of blood T cells in healthy people across ages. CDR3 length equals 15 residues. Trimming took 6 bases from V and 3 from J, leaving 19 bases between them. Looked up from germline, CDR1 is SGHKS and CDR2 is YYEKEE (reference sequence). Study results and limitations: The long-lived group displayed more naive CD4+ cells, plus higher diversity, than the aged donors did.

This sample was shared with a second study, whose subject was T cells of mothers and their children.

Sequencing was done on a sample of blood. The chain combines TRBV5-5 with TRBJ2-7; D call uncertain. The TCR was taken from a boy between 10 and 17 years old in good health. CDR3 coding DNA: TGTGCCAGCACCGTCTCGTGGGCTCAGAACTACGAGCAGTACTTC. Its translation: CASTVSWAQNYEQYF.